The rows below give T cell receptor beta chains drawn from one sample of a study of CD8 T cells in Susac syndrome. TCRdb passed the immunoSEQ multiplex PCR reads through MiXCR, listing each CDR3 protein once. This table holds about 100,000 distinct CDR3 sequences, about 95% found once. Sequencing used CD8+ T cells from PBMCs. The receptor source for this set is a human donor with Susac syndrome. CDR3s include the opening cysteine and the closing phenylalanine or tryptophan. The D gene is left open where the match is weak. The size field is filled for only some rows; it gives once, few, many or a size class.

len,j_gene,d_gene,abundance,v_gene,CDR3aa,CDR3nt
11,TRBJ2-7,NA,once,TRBV20-1,CSARDPYEQYF,TGCAGTGCTAGAGACCCCTACGAGCAGTACTTC
14,TRBJ2-7,TRBD2,NA,TRBV5-4,CASSLGAGVYEQYF,TGTGCCAGCAGCCTGGGAGCGGGAGTGTACGAGCAGTACTTC
16,TRBJ2-3,TRBD2,once,TRBV29-1,CSVEDPREGITDTQYF,TGCAGCGTTGAAGACCCACGGGAGGGAATCACAGATACGCAGTATTTT
14,TRBJ2-5,NA,NA,TRBV23-1,CASSREQAQETQYF,TGCGCCAGCAGTCGGGAACAGGCCCAAGAGACCCAGTACTTC
13,TRBJ2-7,TRBD1,NA,TRBV7-2,CASSWGTAYEQYF,TGTGCCAGCAGCTGGGGGACAGCCTACGAGCAGTACTTC
17,TRBJ2-3,TRBD2,NA,TRBV4-1,CASSHRLAGVYADTQYF,TGCGCCAGCAGCCATCGACTAGCGGGAGTGTATGCAGATACGCAGTATTTT
13,TRBJ2-5,NA,NA,TRBV9,CASSVDGAETQYF,TGTGCCAGCAGCGTGGATGGGGCGGAGACCCAGTACTTC
14,TRBJ2-7,TRBD1,NA,TRBV12-3/TRBV12-4,CASSPGDRVYEQYF,TGTGCCAGCAGTCCAGGGGACAGGGTCTACGAGCAGTACTTC
13,TRBJ1-1,NA,NA,TRBV4-1,CASSQDGELEAFF,TGCGCCAGCAGCCAAGATGGGGAGCTAGAAGCTTTCTTT
15,TRBJ1-1,NA,NA,TRBV4-1,CASSQGASGNTEAFF,TGCGCCAGCAGCCAAGGGGCTTCCGGGAACACTGAAGCTTTCTTT
8,TRBJ2-1,TRBD2,NA,TRBV2,CASSRLAF,TGTGCCAGCAGTCGACTAGCCTTC
16,TRBJ1-2,NA,NA,TRBV28,CASSLPSPGQIVGYTF,TGTGCCAGCAGTTTACCCAGCCCGGGACAAATCGTTGGCTACACCTTC
17,TRBJ2-5,TRBD2,once,TRBV4-2,CASSIDTGLAGNGAQYF,TGTGCCAGCAGCATCGATACCGGACTAGCGGGTAACGGGGCCCAGTACTTC
16,TRBJ1-2,TRBD1,NA,TRBV29-1,CSVAPRGRDSNYGYTF,TGCAGCGTTGCACCCCGAGGCCGGGACAGTAACTATGGCTACACCTTC
13,TRBJ1-5,NA,once,TRBV15,CATSQNSNQPQHF,TGTGCCACCAGCCAGAATAGCAATCAGCCCCAGCATTTT
15,TRBJ1-2,TRBD1,once,TRBV27,CASSLTDRVGYGYTF,TGTGCCAGCAGTTTAACCGACAGGGTGGGTTATGGCTACACCTTC
13,TRBJ2-7,NA,once,TRBV5-1,CASRWTEDTEQYF,TGCGCCAGCAGATGGACAGAGGATACGGAGCAGTACTTC
15,TRBJ2-7,NA,once,TRBV7-6,CASSLGAGIGYEQYF,TGTGCCAGCAGCTTAGGCGCAGGAATCGGGTACGAGCAGTACTTC
13,TRBJ1-4,NA,NA,TRBV29-1,CSVVYGFGEKLFF,TGCAGCGTTGTGTACGGGTTTGGGGAAAAACTGTTTTTT
14,TRBJ2-1,NA,NA,TRBV27,CASSWGGFNNEQFF,TGTGCCAGCAGTTGGGGCGGGTTCAACAATGAGCAGTTCTTC
13,TRBJ1-2,NA,NA,TRBV2,CASTAAGNYGYTF,TGTGCCAGCACGGCTGCCGGGAACTATGGCTACACCTTC
14,TRBJ1-4,NA,once,TRBV14,CASSQSMGNEKLFF,TGTGCCAGCAGCCAATCTATGGGGAATGAAAAACTGTTTTTT
14,TRBJ2-5,NA,NA,TRBV18,CASSGGGVQETQYF,TGTGCCAGCTCAGGAGGGGGTGTCCAAGAGACCCAGTACTTC
13,TRBJ1-3,NA,NA,TRBV3-1,CASSQAARDTIYF,TGTGCCAGCAGCCAAGCCGCCCGGGACACCATATATTTT
14,TRBJ2-1,NA,NA,TRBV4-1,CASSQDETINEQFF,TGCGCCAGCAGCCAAGATGAGACTATCAATGAGCAGTTCTTC
16,TRBJ2-7,TRBD2,NA,TRBV13,CASSPPTSGLSYEQYF,TGTGCCAGCAGCCCCCCGACTAGCGGTCTCAGCTACGAGCAGTACTTC
14,TRBJ1-2,NA,NA,TRBV5-4,CASSLTTTGGGYTF,TGTGCCAGCAGCTTAACGACCACAGGAGGGGGCTACACCTTC
16,TRBJ2-1,TRBD1,NA,TRBV13,CASSYQPGQGINEQFF,TGTGCCAGCAGCTACCAACCGGGACAGGGGATCAATGAGCAGTTCTTC
11,TRBJ1-1,NA,NA,TRBV2,CASWANTEAFF,TGTGCCAGCTGGGCGAACACTGAAGCTTTCTTT
13,TRBJ2-7,TRBD1,NA,TRBV20-1,CSATGQGRWEQYF,TGCAGTGCTACCGGACAGGGTCGGTGGGAGCAGTACTTC
15,TRBJ2-1,TRBD2,NA,TRBV6-1,CASSGTSGSYNEQFF,TGTGCCAGCAGTGGGACTAGCGGCTCCTACAATGAGCAGTTCTTC
15,TRBJ2-5,NA,NA,TRBV12-3/TRBV12-4,CASSPSGAPKETQYF,TGTGCCAGCAGTCCCTCAGGGGCCCCTAAAGAGACCCAGTACTTC
13,TRBJ2-1,NA,NA,TRBV29-1,CSTRTDTYNEQFF,TGCAGCACACGGACAGATACATACAATGAGCAGTTCTTC
13,TRBJ2-1,TRBD1,NA,TRBV5-4,CASTRTGRNEQFF,TGTGCCAGCACCCGGACAGGGCGGAATGAGCAGTTCTTC
16,TRBJ1-5,NA,NA,TRBV4-1,CASSQEYRASNQPQHF,TGCGCCAGCAGCCAAGAGTATCGAGCTAGCAATCAGCCCCAGCATTTT
13,TRBJ1-1,NA,NA,TRBV11-2,CASSLPGTLEAFF,TGTGCCAGCAGCTTACCGGGAACTCTTGAAGCTTTCTTT
13,TRBJ1-1,NA,NA,TRBV27,CASSLDYNTEAFF,TGTGCCAGCAGTTTGGACTATAACACTGAAGCTTTCTTT
14,TRBJ2-5,NA,NA,TRBV5-4,CASSLGRRQETQYF,TGTGCCAGCAGCTTGGGGCGGCGGCAAGAGACCCAGTACTTC
14,TRBJ1-2,NA,once,TRBV29-1,CSVSPRASNYGYTF,TGCAGCGTTTCCCCGAGGGCTTCTAACTATGGCTACACCTTC
12,TRBJ2-3,NA,NA,TRBV3-1,CASSLQGPTQYF,TGTGCCAGCAGCCTACAAGGACCGACGCAGTATTTT
13,TRBJ2-7,TRBD1,once,TRBV9,CASSLGTGGEQYF,TGTGCCAGCAGTTTGGGGACAGGGGGCGAGCAGTACTTC
13,TRBJ2-3,TRBD2,once,TRBV29-1,CSAGGRSTDTQYF,TGCAGCGCCGGCGGGAGAAGCACAGATACGCAGTATTTT
16,TRBJ2-3,TRBD2,NA,TRBV27,CASSAQVAGVTDTQYF,TGTGCCAGCAGTGCCCAAGTAGCGGGGGTCACAGATACGCAGTATTTT
11,TRBJ1-2,NA,NA,TRBV24-1,CATSGIGGYTF,TGTGCCACCAGTGGTATCGGAGGCTACACCTTC
12,TRBJ1-1,NA,NA,TRBV29-1,CSVVTGNTEAFF,TGCAGCGTTGTAACAGGAAACACTGAAGCTTTCTTT
15,TRBJ2-1,NA,once,TRBV20-1,CSTGSGLSSYNEQFF,TGCAGTACCGGCTCGGGACTTTCCTCCTACAATGAGCAGTTCTTC
14,TRBJ1-1,NA,NA,TRBV29-1,CSVEHEGMNTEAFF,TGCAGCGTTGAGCATGAGGGCATGAACACTGAAGCTTTCTTT
11,TRBJ2-4,NA,NA,TRBV2,CASSEINIQYF,TGTGCCAGCAGTGAAATCAACATTCAGTACTTC
15,TRBJ2-1,TRBD2,once,TRBV29-1,CSVEMAGGMYNEQFF,TGCAGCGTTGAAATGGCGGGAGGGATGTACAATGAGCAGTTCTTC
14,TRBJ2-7,NA,NA,TRBV5-1,CASRSTVGSNEQYF,TGCGCCAGCAGATCTACGGTGGGCTCGAACGAGCAGTACTTC
16,TRBJ2-1,NA,NA,TRBV29-1,CSVEGERSSSYNEQFF,TGCAGCGTTGAAGGTGAGCGGAGCAGCTCCTACAATGAGCAGTTCTTC
13,TRBJ2-3,NA,NA,TRBV6-1,CATKTGDTDTQYF,TGTGCCACAAAAACGGGCGACACAGATACGCAGTATTTT
11,TRBJ2-1,NA,NA,TRBV3-1,CASSQELAQFF,TGTGCCAGCAGCCAAGAACTAGCACAGTTCTTC
16,TRBJ2-4,NA,NA,TRBV4-1,CASSQKGFPSRDIQYF,TGCGCCAGCAGCCAGAAGGGGTTTCCCTCTAGGGACATTCAGTACTTC
15,TRBJ2-3,NA,NA,TRBV7-3,CASSLTGLGTDTQYF,TGTGCCAGCAGCTTAACAGGGCTAGGCACAGATACGCAGTATTTT
13,TRBJ2-5,NA,NA,TRBV28,CASSSGSVETQYF,TGTGCCAGCAGTTCAGGGTCGGTAGAGACCCAGTACTTC
13,TRBJ2-7,NA,NA,TRBV25-1,CASSEEEWPRRYF,TGTGCCAGCAGTGAAGAGGAATGGCCCAGGCGGTACTTC